This T cell receptor beta chain was profiled in a study of blood T cell repertoires in COVID-19 (dated by TCRdb to the early 2020s). In the study overall: Collaborator samples came from the United States, Italy and Spain and covered acute and convalescent phases of COVID-19. The samples were drawn from the first 160 participants of the ongoing ImmuneRACE study and from 950 to 1,500 subjects provided by 6 global collaborators. The material from the prospective study consisted of cDNA or gDNA derived from T cells, B-cell-depleted T cells, or PBMCs. Where available, HLA class I and class II types were taken from metadata supplied by the sample provider and were not determined by assay-based typing. The dataset comprised deeply sampled blood TCRbeta repertoires from subjects exposed to, actively infected with, or recovered from COVID-19. A freely available public database, intended as a resource for researchers studying the immune response to SARS-CoV-2, is where the repertoires were released. Sample metadata almost always included a de-identified subject ID, COVID-19 status, age in years and sex. What the research found in general, with its limitations: The quantity of clinical and demographic metadata differed by source and by participant and was supplied without curation.

The immunoSEQ Assay, a bias-controlled multiplex PCR, was used to amplify TCRbeta CDR3 regions from genomic DNA. In the source study's methods: The number of nucleated cells in each sample was estimated by amplification of reference gene primers within the assay. To quantify the absolute abundance of each unique TCRbeta CDR3 rearrangement, sequence reads were collapsed and filtered. For each sample, productive Simpson clonality was calculated as the square root of Simpson's diversity index across productive rearrangements. TCRdb stores this immuneACCESS table with in-frame sequences only. Part of the clones is absent; in the studies checked, under half of the shortfall reflects unresolved V genes, and no reason is known for the rest. D and trimming were read from the DNA, whereas the V and J calls and clone size are those reported in that table. The sample includes 25,000 or so clones, with about nine tenths observed a single time. The top ten hold about 7.7% of the sample.

This clone has only one observation. No cognate antigen has been identified for it. There are no base qualities to consult, and no much larger clone falls within one base. The germline V gene (reference sequence) provides CDR1 LGHDT and CDR2 YNNKEL. The CDR3, from cysteine to phenylalanine, totals 15 residues. Left in the record is the CDR3 DNA by itself, 45 bases read in frame from the first base. From V the trimming removes 3 bases and from J it removes 2 bases, while the gene matches leave 5 bases of the junction unaccounted for. Each collaborating institution followed its own protocols to collect whole blood in K2EDTA tubes. For TCRbeta analysis, collaborators shipped samples in one of three forms: frozen whole blood, isolated PBMCs, or DNA extracted from either of those sample types.

The material sequenced was peripheral blood. The chain links TRBV3-1 (or the pseudogene TRBV3-2) with TRBJ2-7, with TRBD2 matching 9 junction bases. The sequence came from a woman in her forties or fifties with active COVID-19. The nucleotides are TGTGCCAGCAGCCATGGCGGGAGGGCCGCCTACGAGCAGTACTTC. The translation is CASSHGGRAAYEQYF.